The 6 T cell receptor beta chains given below trace back to one sample, sequenced in a study of T cells in Graves' hyperthyroidism and ophthalmopathy. Using RNA transcripts as the source, TCR beta CDR3 regions were amplified. During a first-round RT-PCR of the TCR CDR3, the HTBI primer set was used. TCRdb analysed the multiplex PCR reads with MiXCR anew, one entry per CDR3 protein. The sample consists of about 52,000 distinct CDR3 sequences, less than 50% of them appearing once. Sequencing was performed on blood. These receptors were collected from a woman aged 45-65 years with Graves' ophthalmopathy.

This clonotype has ten or more counts. The chain recombines TRBV2 with TRBJ2-5; the D gene is possibly TRBD2 (5 bases). V was shortened by 6 bases and J by 2 bases, with 13 bases between the two germline ends. This CDR3 contains 14 residues. Germline V gene lookup returns CDR1 SNHLY and CDR2 FYNNEI. CDR3 sequence (DNA): TGTGCCAGCAGGAAAGCGGTAACACAAGAGACCCAGTACTTC. This codes for CASRKAVTQETQYF.

This clonotype was detected many times. The V gene is TRBV11-2, the J gene TRBJ2-3; 10 positions agree with TRBD1. CDR3 size: 15 residues. The V gene's germline CDR1 is SGHAT and CDR2 FQNNGV. The V segment lost 7 bases and the J segment 5 bases; nucleotides outside the gene matches: 9. The CDR3 DNA is TGTGCCAGCACCGAAGGGACAGGGGTGTTAGATACGCAGTATTTT. It codes for CASTEGTGVLDTQYF.

CDR3 DNA sequence: TGTGCCATCAGTGAGTCAGGGGGGAACATTCAGTACTTC. Encoded protein: CAISESGGNIQYF. The V call is TRBV10-3, the J call TRBJ2-4, with D possibly called TRBD1 or TRBD2 (6 bases each). The CDR3 loop spans 13 amino acids. CDR1 and CDR2 (germline): ENHRY, SYGVKD. The V end was cut by 0 bases, the J end by 7 bases, with 7 bases between.

The genes are TRBV6-6 and TRBJ1-6; 7 bases match TRBD1. Germline V gene lookup returns CDR1 MNHNY and CDR2 SVGAGI (reference sequence). The J segment lost 10 bases and the V segment lost 8 bases, leaving 5 bases of the junction unmatched. The CDR3 consists of 12 residues. The CDR3 coding sequence is TGTGCCAGCCGGGACAGCTCATCACCCCTCCACTTT. Amino acid sequence: CASRDSSSPLHF.

The chain couples TRBV6-5 to TRBJ2-7; no reliable D call. Germline loops: CDR1 MNHEY, CDR2 SVGAGI. Trimming cost V 4 bases and J 7 bases, with 14 bases left between them. This CDR3 spans 13 amino acids. The CDR3 reads CASSSPDSPEQYF. CDR3 sequence (DNA): TGTGCCAGCAGTTCCCCTGACTCCCCGGAGCAGTACTTC.

This clonotype was seen repeatedly, ten times or more. This chain uses TRBV3-1 with TRBJ2-7; 7 nucleotides line up with TRBD2. Trimming took 1 base from V and 6 from J; bases not matched to a gene: 9. Germline V gives CDR1 LGHDT, CDR2 YNNKEL (reference sequence). The CDR3 is 15 residues long. CDR3 coding DNA: TGTGCCAGCAGCCAAGGAGGGACTACACGTGGCGAGCAGTACTTC. This translates into CASSQGGTTRGEQYF.